This entry describes one T cell receptor (beta chain). The antigen is undetermined. Sequencing used immunoSEQ multiplex PCR; TCRdb keeps in-frame clones, though not all of them. The data show thousands of clones, around 70% seen once. The data were taken from a study of OX40 agonist ivuxolimab in advanced cancers. Background on the study: The group had a mean age of 60 years, ranged from 23 to 79, and was just under 85% male. Study observations and caveats: In the 0.1-3.0 mg/kg groups, partial responders showed among the lowest expansion. At 0.1 to 3.0 mg/kg, CD4+ and CD8+ blood T cells expanded clonally by week 6. The specificity for antigen of the expanded peripheral T cells was not determined.

The junction had 6 bases not matched to a gene; V was cut back by 4 bases and J by 0 bases. The CDR3 runs 15 residues. Per the germline V gene, CDR1 is SQVTM and CDR2 is ANQGSEA. The source of this sequence is an adult with an advanced solid tumor such as melanoma, head and neck, liver or kidney cancer. The starting material was CD4+ or CD8+ T cells sorted from blood, obtained in a trial of the OX40 agonist ivuxolimab. The chain has TRBV29-1 and TRBJ2-5, with 9 bases matching TRBD2. As DNA, the CDR3 is TGCAGCGTTGCGGCTAGCGGGGATTACCAAGAGACCCAGTACTTC. Protein sequence: CSVAASGDYQETQYF.